A single sample gave rise to the 9 T cell receptor beta chains below, sequenced in a study of T cell changes during pregnancy in multiple sclerosis (dated by TCRdb to the late 2010s). Library prep was done by the immunoSEQ multiplex PCR assay. Held by TCRdb, this immuneACCESS table contains in-frame sequences only and omits some clones. Under half of the omission traces to an unresolved V gene where checked; the cause of the rest is unknown. In all, the sample holds about 100,000 clones, and about 90% of those were seen once. The ten largest clones take up 1.9% of the sample. Sequencing was performed on peripheral blood, taken after pregnancy. These TCRs come from a female donor with multiple sclerosis, enrolled in a pregnancy study.

This chain connects TRBV6-5 to TRBJ2-2; a possible D gene is TRBD2 (6 bases). In germline, CDR1 is MNHEY, CDR2 SVGAGI. The V end was cut by 6 bases, the J end by 6 bases, with 14 bases between. The CDR3 consists of 14 residues. The CDR3: CASSGGPGAGELFF. The CDR3 region has the DNA TGTGCCAGCAGCGGGGGTCCGGGAGCCGGGGAGCTGTTTTTT.

The chain recombines TRBV14 with TRBJ2-7; the D gene is possibly TRBD2 (6 bases). Germline V gene sequence: CDR1 SGHDN, CDR2 FVKESK. This CDR3 spans 14 amino acids. Written as DNA, the CDR3 is TGTTCAAGAGTGGCGGGGAAAGTGTCCTACGAGCAGTACTTC. Translation: CSRVAGKVSYEQYF.

The V and J genes are TRBV5-1 and TRBJ2-3; 9 bases are shared with TRBD1. The germline V gene encodes CDR1 SGHRS and CDR2 YFSETQ. Trimming removed 4 bases from V and 1 base from J; junction bases left unmatched: 7. The CDR3 contains 16 residues. CDR3 DNA sequence: TGCGCCAGCAGCGAACGGACAGGGGCCGGCACAGATACGCAGTATTTT. The encoded protein is CASSERTGAGTDTQYF.

The gene calls are TRBV4-2 and TRBJ2-2; TRBD2 agrees at 7 bases. Germline CDR1 reads LGHNA; CDR2 reads YNFKEQ. The CDR3 consists of 13 residues. V lost 8 bases and J lost 10; bases outside the gene matches: 10. The CDR3 is CASGLVSRQELFF. The CDR3 region has the DNA TGTGCCAGCGGACTAGTCAGTCGTCAGGAGCTGTTTTTT.

This chain joins TRBV6-5 and TRBJ1-2, with D possibly matching TRBD1 (5 bases). Per the germline V gene, CDR1 is MNHEY and CDR2 is SVGAGI. The V gene lost 0 bases and the J gene lost 8 bases, with 13 bases spanning the gap. CDR3 size: 14 residues. The CDR3 spells CASSYSKPGRGYTF. The CDR3 DNA sequence: TGTGCCAGCAGTTACTCGAAACCAGGGCGCGGCTACACCTTC.

The chain carries TRBV28 and TRBJ2-6; 8 bases are a match to TRBD1. Germline V gene lookup returns CDR1 MDHEN and CDR2 SYDVKM. Trimming at V came to 10 bases and at J to 2 bases, leaving 10 bases not matched to a gene. The CDR3 length is 16 residues. The CDR3 protein is CATQQGGTTGANVLTF. The DNA for the CDR3 is TGTGCCACCCAACAGGGGGGCACTACTGGGGCCAACGTCCTGACTTTC.

The J gene is TRBJ2-1, the V gene TRBV6-1; TRBD1 matches at 7 bases. The CDR3 covers 16 residues. Germline-derived CDR1 and CDR2 are MNHNS and SASEGT. V was pared by 3 bases and J by 7 bases, with 12 bases of the junction left unmatched. This chain's CDR3 is CASSEQGQRLGNEQFF. CDR3 DNA sequence: TGTGCCAGCAGTGAGCAGGGACAGAGATTGGGGAATGAGCAGTTCTTC.

V is TRBV5-1 and J is TRBJ2-7; D possibly corresponds to TRBD2 (6 bases). V lost 0 bases and J lost 2, with 9 bases in between. CDR3 length equals 14 residues. Per the germline V gene, CDR1 is SGHRS and CDR2 is YFSETQ. This chain's CDR3 is CASSLGDSAYEQYF. The CDR3 DNA follows: TGCGCCAGCAGCTTGGGGGACTCTGCCTACGAGCAGTACTTC.

This rearrangement joins TRBV4-3 to TRBJ1-3, with 8 positions matching TRBD1. CDR1 and CDR2 (germline): LGHNA, YSLEER. After removal of 4 bases from V and 3 bases from J, the junction contained 11 bases not matched to a gene. The CDR3 runs to 17 residues. The CDR3 loop reads CASSRDRRTGIGNTIYF. In DNA, the CDR3 is TGCGCCAGCAGCCGGGACCGAAGGACAGGGATTGGAAACACCATATATTTT.